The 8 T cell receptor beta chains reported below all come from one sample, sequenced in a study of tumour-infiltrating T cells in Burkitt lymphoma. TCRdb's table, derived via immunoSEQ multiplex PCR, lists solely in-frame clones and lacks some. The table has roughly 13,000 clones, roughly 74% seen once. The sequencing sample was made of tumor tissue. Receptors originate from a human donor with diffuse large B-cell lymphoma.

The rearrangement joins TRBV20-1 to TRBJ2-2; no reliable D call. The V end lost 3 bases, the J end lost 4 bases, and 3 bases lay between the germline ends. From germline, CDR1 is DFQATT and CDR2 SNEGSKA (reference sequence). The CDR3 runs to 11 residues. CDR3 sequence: CSARGTGELFF. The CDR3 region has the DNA TGCAGTGCTAGGGGCACCGGGGAGCTGTTTTTT.

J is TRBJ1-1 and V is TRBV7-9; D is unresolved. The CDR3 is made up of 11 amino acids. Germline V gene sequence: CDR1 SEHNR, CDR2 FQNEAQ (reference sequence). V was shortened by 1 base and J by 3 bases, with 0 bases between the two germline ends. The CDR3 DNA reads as TGTGCCAGCAGCTTAGACACTGAAGCTTTCTTT. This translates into CASSLDTEAFF.

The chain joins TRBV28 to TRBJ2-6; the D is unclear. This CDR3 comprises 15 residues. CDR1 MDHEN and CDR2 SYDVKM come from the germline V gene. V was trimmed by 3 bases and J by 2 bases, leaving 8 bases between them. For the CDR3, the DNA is TGTGCCAGCAGTTTCAGCCGGGCTGGGGCCAACGTCCTGACTTTC. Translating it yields CASSFSRAGANVLTF.

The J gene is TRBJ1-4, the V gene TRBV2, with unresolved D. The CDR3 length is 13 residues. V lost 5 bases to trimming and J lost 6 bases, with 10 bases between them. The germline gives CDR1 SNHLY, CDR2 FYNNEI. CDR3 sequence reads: CASSQTVDEKLFF. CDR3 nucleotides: TGTGCCAGCAGTCAAACAGTTGATGAAAAACTGTTTTTT.

The DNA for the CDR3 is TGTGCCAGCAGCTTGTTATTAGGGACTAACTCCTACGAGCAGTACTTC. It codes for CASSLLLGTNSYEQYF. The J gene is TRBJ2-7, the V gene TRBV5-4; 7 bases match TRBD2. Germline V gene sequence: CDR1 SGHNT, CDR2 YYREEE (reference sequence). The CDR3 is made up of 16 amino acids. Trimming at V came to 1 base and at J to 0 bases, leaving 7 bases not matched to a gene.

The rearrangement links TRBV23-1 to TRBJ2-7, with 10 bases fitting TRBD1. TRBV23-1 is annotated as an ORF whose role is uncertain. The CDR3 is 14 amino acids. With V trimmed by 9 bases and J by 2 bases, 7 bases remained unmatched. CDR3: CASNFGQGAYEQYF. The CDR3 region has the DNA TGCGCCAGTAATTTCGGACAGGGGGCCTACGAGCAGTACTTC.

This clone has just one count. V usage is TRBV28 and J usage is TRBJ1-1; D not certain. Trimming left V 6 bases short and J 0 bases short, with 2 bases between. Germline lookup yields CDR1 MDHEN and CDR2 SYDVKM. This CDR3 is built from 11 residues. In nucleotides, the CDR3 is TGTGCCAGCAGATTGAACACTGAAGCTTTCTTT. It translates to CASRLNTEAFF.

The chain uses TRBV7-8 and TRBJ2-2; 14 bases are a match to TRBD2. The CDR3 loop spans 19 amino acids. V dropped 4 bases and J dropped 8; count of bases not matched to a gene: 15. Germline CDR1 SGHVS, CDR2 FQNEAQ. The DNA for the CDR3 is TGTGCCAGCAGCTCCACCCCCGGACTAGCGGGAGGTCTTACGGGGGAGCTGTTTTTT. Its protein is CASSSTPGLAGGLTGELFF.